Sequencing of this T cell receptor beta chain was carried out in a study of blood T cell repertoires in COVID-19. Overall study: Sites across the United States, Italy and Spain contributed samples from acute and convalescent COVID-19. PBMCs, B-cell-depleted T cells, or T cells were the source of the cDNA or gDNA that made up the material.

The CDR3 contains 19 residues. Trimming cost V 0 bases and J 0 bases, with 19 bases left between them. CDR1 and CDR2 (germline): LGHDT, YNNKEL (reference sequence). In the source study's methods: For nucleated cells, counts were estimated from reference gene primer amplification. The assay was immunoSEQ multiplex PCR, and TCRdb's table has in-frame clones only and misses some. That table supplies the V and J calls and clone size; D and trimming were determined from the DNA. Here the sample spans approximately 280,000 clones, about 86% being singletons. Sequencing was done on a sample of peripheral blood. This receptor was obtained from a woman younger than 45 who had recovered from COVID-19. The chain is built from TRBV3-1 (or the pseudogene TRBV3-2) and TRBJ2-3; D perhaps matches TRBD2 (6 bases). The CDR3 region is CASSQDLVGAGPSTDTQYF. DNA for the CDR3: TGTGCCAGCAGCCAAGATCTAGTGGGAGCGGGTCCTAGCACAGATACGCAGTATTTT.